This record covers a single T cell receptor (beta chain). It has no known antigen specificity. No qualities accompany the bases; no much larger clone lies one base away. The sample's treatment or condition, from its label and the paper: in vitro stimulation with specific CMV peptide epitopes to enrich CMV-specific T cells. The sample belongs to a study of T cell repertoires in cytomegalovirus infection (dated by TCRdb to the late 2010s). For the study in its entirety: Recently identified HLA-C-restricted CMV epitopes, whose presentation resists viral immunomodulation, were targeted by peptide stimulations together with well-studied HLA-B-restricted epitopes. Because public TCR beta signatures pointed to carriage of CMV infection together with the matching HLA type, the HLA type of each donor mattered for the analysis.

What the authors observed across the whole study: In the ex vivo response, HLA-C-restricted CMV-specific TCR beta clonotypes were dominant, and in two of eight donors the single most frequent clonotype came from this HLA-C-restricted group. Carriers of CMV infection plus the relevant HLA type were discriminated by the cumulative frequency of public TCR beta family members in the study cohort and in an independent 352-donor cohort.

Sequencing was performed on an Illumina HiSeq 1500. TCRdb reworked the public reads: Q25 trimming with fastp, MiXCR clone assembly, productive beta chains retained. Rows are combined by CDR3 protein, so each entry shows the most common genes and DNA. This sample lists approximately 1,000,000 distinct CDR3 sequences; approximately 33% were detected once. The ten most abundant clones make up roughly an eighth of the sample. V loses 0 bases of germline sequence and J loses 8 bases, and the interval between the two ends is 5 bases. According to the germline V gene, CDR1 reads MRHNA and CDR2 reads SNTAGT. The CDR3 spans 12 residues, from the cysteine through the phenylalanine. The CDR3 DNA has 36 bases and is translated from base 1.

The TCR comes from a human donor in good health (CMV status not recorded). Some clones in this sample may be carry-over from other donors' samples. This sequence uses TRBV6-4 and TRBJ2-1; a tentative D match to TRBD2 spans 5 bases. This sample comprised cultured CD8+ T cells from PBMCs, obtained from culture after CMV antigen stimulation. At the DNA level, the sequence is TGTGCCAGCAGTGACTCGAGGGATGAGCAGTTCTTC. It codes for CASSDSRDEQFF.